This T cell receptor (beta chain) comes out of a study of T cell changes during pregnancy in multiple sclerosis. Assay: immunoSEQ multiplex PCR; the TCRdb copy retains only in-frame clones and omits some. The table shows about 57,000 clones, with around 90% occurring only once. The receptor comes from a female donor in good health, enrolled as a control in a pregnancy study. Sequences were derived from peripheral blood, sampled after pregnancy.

The CDR3 sequence: CASSETVVTQYF. CDR3 DNA: TGTGCCAGCAGTGAAACGGTGGTTACGCAGTATTTT. The chain couples TRBV6-1 to TRBJ2-3, with unresolved D. Germline loops: CDR1 MNHNS, CDR2 SASEGT. This CDR3 comprises 12 residues. With 2 bases removed from V and 8 bases from J, the gap between germline ends came to 8 bases.